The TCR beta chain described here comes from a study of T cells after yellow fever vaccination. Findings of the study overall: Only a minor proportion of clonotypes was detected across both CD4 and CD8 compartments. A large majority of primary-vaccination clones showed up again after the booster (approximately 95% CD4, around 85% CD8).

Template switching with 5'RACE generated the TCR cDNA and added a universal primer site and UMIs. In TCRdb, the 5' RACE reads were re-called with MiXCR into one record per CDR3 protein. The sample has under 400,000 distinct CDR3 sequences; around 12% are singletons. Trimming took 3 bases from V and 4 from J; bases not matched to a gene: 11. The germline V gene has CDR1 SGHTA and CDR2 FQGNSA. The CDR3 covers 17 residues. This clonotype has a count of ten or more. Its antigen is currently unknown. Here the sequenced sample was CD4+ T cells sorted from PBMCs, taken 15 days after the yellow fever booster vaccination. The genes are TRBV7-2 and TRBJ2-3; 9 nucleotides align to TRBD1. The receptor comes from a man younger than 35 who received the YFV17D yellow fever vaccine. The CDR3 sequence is CASSFGTGRLWADTQYF. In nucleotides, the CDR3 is TGTGCCAGCAGCTTCGGGACAGGGCGCTTGTGGGCAGATACGCAGTATTTT. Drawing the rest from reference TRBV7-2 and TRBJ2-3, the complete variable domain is GAGVSQSPSNKVTEKGKDVELRCDPISGHTALYWYRQSLGQGLEFLIYFQGNSAPDKSGLPSDRFSAERTGGSVSTLTIQRTQQEDSAVYLCASSFGTGRLWADTQYFGPGTRLTVL.